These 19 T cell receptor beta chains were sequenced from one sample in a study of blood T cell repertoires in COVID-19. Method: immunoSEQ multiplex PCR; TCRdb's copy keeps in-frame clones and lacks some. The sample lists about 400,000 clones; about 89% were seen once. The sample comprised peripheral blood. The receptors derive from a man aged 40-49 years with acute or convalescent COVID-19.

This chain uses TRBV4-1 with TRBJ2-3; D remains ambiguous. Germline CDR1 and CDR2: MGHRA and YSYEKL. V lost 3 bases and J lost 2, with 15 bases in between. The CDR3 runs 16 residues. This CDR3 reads CASSQVPDSLTDTQYF. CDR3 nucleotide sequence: TGCGCCAGCAGCCAGGTTCCTGACTCCCTCACAGATACGCAGTATTTT.

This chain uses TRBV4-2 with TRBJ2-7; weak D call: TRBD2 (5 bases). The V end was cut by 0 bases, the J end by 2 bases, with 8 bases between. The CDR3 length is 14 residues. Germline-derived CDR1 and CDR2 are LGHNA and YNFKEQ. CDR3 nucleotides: TGTGCCAGCAGCCAAGATCCGGGAACCTACGAGCAGTACTTC. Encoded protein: CASSQDPGTYEQYF.

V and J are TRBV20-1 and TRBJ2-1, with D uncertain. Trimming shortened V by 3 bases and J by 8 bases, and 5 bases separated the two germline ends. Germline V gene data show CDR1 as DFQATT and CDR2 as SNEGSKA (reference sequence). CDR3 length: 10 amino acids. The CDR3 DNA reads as TGCAGTGCTAGCGTCCATGAGCAGTTCTTC. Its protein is CSASVHEQFF.

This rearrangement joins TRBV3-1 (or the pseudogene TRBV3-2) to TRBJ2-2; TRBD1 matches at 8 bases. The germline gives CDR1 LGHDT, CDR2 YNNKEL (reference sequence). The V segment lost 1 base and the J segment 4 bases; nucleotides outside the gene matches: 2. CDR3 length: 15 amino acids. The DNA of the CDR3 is TGTGCCAGCAGCCAAGCAGGGGGCATCACCGGGGAGCTGTTTTTT. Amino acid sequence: CASSQAGGITGELFF.

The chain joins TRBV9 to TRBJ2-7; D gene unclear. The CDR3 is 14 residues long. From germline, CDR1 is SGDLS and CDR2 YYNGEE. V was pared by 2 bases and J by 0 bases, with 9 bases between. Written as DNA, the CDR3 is TGTGCCAGCAGCGTTACGACAAACTCCTACGAGCAGTACTTC. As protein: CASSVTTNSYEQYF.

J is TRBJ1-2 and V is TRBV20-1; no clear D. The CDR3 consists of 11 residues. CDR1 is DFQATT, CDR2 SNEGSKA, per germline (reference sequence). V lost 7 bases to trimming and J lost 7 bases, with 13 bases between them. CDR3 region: CSVKHSSGYTF. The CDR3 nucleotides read TGCAGTGTAAAGCATTCATCTGGCTACACCTTC.

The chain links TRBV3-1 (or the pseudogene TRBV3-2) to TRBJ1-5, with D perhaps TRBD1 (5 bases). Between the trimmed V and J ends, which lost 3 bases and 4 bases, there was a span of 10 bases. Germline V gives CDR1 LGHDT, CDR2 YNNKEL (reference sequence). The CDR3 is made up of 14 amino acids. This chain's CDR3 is CASSHGTLNQPQHF. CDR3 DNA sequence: TGTGCCAGCAGCCACGGGACTCTTAATCAGCCCCAGCATTTT.

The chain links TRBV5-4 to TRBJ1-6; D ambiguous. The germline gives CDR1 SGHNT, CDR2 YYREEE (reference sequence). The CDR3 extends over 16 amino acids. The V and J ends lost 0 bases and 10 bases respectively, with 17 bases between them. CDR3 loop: CASSLDLPGWESPLHF. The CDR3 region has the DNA TGTGCCAGCAGCTTGGACCTACCGGGCTGGGAGTCACCCCTCCACTTT. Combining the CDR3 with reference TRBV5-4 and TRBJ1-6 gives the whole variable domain ETGVTQSPTHLIKTRGQQVTLRCSSQSGHNTVSWYQQALGQGPQFIFQYYREEENGRGNFPPRFSGLQFPNYSSELNVNALELDDSALYLCASSLDLPGWESPLHFGNGTRLTVT.

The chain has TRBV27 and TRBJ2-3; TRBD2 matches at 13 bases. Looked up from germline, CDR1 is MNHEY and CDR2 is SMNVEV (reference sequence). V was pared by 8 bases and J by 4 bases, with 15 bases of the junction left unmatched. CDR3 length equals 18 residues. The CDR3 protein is CASGQGLAGVFSADTQYF. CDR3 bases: TGTGCCAGCGGGCAAGGACTAGCGGGAGTGTTCAGTGCAGATACGCAGTATTTT.

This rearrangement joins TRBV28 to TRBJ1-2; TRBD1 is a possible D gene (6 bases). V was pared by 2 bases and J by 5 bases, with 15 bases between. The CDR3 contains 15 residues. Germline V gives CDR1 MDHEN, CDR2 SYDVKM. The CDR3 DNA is TGTGCCAGCAGTTTACCAAGGGGGGGACTTTATGGCTACACCTTC. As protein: CASSLPRGGLYGYTF.

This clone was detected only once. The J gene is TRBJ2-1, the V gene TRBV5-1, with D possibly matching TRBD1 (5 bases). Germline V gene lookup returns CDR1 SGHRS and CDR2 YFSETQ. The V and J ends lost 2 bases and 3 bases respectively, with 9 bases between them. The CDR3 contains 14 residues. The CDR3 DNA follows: TGCGCCAGCAGCTTAGGAGACAGCTACAATGAGCAGTTCTTC. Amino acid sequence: CASSLGDSYNEQFF.

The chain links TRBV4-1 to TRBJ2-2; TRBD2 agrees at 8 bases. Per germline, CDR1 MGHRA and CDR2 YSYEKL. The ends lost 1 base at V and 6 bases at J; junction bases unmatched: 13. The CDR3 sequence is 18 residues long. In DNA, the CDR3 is TGCGCCAGCAGCCAAGGTCTGCGGGGGGCCGCCCTCCCCGGGGAGCTGTTTTTT. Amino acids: CASSQGLRGAALPGELFF.

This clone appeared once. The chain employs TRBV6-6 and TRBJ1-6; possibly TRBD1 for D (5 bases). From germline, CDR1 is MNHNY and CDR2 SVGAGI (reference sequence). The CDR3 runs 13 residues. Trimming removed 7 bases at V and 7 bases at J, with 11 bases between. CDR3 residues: CASIQPGNSPLHF. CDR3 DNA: TGTGCCAGCATCCAACCAGGGAATTCACCCCTCCACTTT.

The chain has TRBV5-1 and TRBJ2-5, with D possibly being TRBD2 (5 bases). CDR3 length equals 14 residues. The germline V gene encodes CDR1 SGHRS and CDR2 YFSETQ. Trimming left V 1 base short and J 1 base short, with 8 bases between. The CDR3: CASSLTAAQETQYF. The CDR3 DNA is TGCGCCAGCAGCTTGACAGCGGCCCAAGAGACCCAGTACTTC.

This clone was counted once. Written as DNA, the CDR3 is TGTGCCAGCAGCGCACAAACAGGGAACGTCGGTAATGGCTACACCTTC. Its protein product is CASSAQTGNVGNGYTF. V usage is TRBV7-3 and J usage is TRBJ1-2; TRBD1 might be the D (6 bases). The germline gives CDR1 SGHTA, CDR2 FQGTGA. V lost 5 bases, J lost 6 bases, and 22 bases lay in between. The CDR3 contains 16 residues.

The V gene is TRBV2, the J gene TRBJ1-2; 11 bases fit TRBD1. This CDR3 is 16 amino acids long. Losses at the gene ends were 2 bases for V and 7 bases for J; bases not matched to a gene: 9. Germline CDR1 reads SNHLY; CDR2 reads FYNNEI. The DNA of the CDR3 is TGTGCCAGCAGTGAATCGCCGGGACAGGGGGGATTTGGCTACACCTTC. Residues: CASSESPGQGGFGYTF.

CDR3 DNA sequence: TGCGCCAGCAGCCAAGATCCGCGGGTCTCCTACGAGCAGTACTTC. It encodes CASSQDPRVSYEQYF. V gene TRBV4-3 combines with J gene TRBJ2-7; a possible D gene is TRBD2 (5 bases). The germline V gene encodes CDR1 LGHNA and CDR2 YSLEER. There are 15 residues in the CDR3. Between the trimmed V and J ends, which lost 0 bases and 0 bases, there was a span of 9 bases.

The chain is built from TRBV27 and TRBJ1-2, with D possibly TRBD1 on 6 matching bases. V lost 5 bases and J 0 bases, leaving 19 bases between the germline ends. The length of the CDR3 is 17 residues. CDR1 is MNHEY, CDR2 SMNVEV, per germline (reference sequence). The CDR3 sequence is CASSPQGLEAANYGYTF. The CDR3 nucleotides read TGTGCCAGCAGTCCGCAGGGGCTGGAAGCTGCTAACTATGGCTACACCTTC.

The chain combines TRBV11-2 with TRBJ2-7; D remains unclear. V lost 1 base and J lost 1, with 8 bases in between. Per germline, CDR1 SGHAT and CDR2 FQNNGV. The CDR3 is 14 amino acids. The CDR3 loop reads CASSLAPSSYEQYF. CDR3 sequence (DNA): TGTGCCAGCAGCTTAGCCCCCAGTTCCTACGAGCAGTACTTC.